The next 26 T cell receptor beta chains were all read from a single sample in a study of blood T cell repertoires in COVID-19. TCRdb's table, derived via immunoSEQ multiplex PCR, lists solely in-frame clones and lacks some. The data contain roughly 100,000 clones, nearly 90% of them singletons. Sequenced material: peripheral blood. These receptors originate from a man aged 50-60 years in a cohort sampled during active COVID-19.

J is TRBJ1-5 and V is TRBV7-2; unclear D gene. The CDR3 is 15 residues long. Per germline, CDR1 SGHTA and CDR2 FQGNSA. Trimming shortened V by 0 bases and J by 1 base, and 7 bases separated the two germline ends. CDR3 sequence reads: CASSLALASNQPQHF. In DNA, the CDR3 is TGTGCCAGCAGCTTAGCGTTGGCAAGCAATCAGCCCCAGCATTTT.

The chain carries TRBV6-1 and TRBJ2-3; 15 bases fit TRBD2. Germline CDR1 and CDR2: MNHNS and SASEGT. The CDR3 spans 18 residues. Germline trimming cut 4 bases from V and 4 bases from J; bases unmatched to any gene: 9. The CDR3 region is CASSGRTSGRAGADTQYF. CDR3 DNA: TGTGCCAGCAGTGGCAGGACTAGCGGGAGGGCGGGGGCAGATACGCAGTATTTT.

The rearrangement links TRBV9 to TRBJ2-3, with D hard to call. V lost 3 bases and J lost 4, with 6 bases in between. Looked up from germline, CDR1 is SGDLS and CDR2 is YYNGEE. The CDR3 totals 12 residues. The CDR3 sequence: CASSALADTQYF. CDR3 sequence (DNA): TGTGCCAGCAGCGCCTTAGCAGATACGCAGTATTTT.

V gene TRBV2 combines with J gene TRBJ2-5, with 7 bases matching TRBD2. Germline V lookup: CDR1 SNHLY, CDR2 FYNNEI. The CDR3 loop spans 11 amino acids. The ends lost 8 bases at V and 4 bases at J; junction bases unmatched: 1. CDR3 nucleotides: TGTGCCAGCGGGGGGGGAGAGACCCAGTACTTC. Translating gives CASGGGETQYF.

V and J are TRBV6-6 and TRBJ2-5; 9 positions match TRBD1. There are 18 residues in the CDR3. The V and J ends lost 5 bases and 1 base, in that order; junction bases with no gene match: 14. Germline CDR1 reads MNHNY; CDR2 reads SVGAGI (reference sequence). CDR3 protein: CASSLGGQGGVAQETQYF. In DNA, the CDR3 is TGTGCCAGCAGTCTTGGGGGACAGGGAGGTGTAGCCCAAGAGACCCAGTACTTC.

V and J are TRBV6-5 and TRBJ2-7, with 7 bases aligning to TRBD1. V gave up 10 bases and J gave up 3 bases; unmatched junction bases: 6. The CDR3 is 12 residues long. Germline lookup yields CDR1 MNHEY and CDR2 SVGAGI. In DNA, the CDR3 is TGTGCCACAGGGGGACAAGGCTACGAGCAGTACGTC. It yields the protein CATGGQGYEQYV.

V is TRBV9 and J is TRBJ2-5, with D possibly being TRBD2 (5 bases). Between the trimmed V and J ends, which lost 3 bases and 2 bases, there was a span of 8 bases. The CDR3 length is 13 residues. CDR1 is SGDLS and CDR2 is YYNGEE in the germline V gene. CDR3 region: CASSAGFQETQYF. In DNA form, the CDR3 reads TGTGCCAGCAGCGCGGGATTTCAAGAGACCCAGTACTTC.

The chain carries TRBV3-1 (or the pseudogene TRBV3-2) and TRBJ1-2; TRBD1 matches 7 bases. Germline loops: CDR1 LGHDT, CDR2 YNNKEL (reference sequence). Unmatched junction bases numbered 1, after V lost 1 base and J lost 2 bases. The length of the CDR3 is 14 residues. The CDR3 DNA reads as TGTGCCAGCAGCCAAGGACAGGGCAACTATGGCTACACCTTC. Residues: CASSQGQGNYGYTF.

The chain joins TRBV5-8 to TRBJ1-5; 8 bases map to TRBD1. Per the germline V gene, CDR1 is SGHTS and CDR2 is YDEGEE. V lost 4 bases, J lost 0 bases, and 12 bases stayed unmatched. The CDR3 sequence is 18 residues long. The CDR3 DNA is TGTGCCAGCAGCCCCGACAGGGGTTTAGGTGGTAGCAATCAGCCCCAGCATTTT. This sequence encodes CASSPDRGLGGSNQPQHF.

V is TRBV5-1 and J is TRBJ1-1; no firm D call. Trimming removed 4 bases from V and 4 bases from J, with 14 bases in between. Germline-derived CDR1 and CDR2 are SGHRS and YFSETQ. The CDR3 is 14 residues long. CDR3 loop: CASSPGGGVTEAFF. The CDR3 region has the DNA TGCGCCAGCAGCCCCGGAGGTGGGGTCACTGAAGCTTTCTTT.

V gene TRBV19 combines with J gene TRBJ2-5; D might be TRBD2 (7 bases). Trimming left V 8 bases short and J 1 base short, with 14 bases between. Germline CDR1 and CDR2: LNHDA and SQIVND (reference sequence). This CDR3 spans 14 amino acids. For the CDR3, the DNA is TGTGCCAGTCGTGGGGGGGGGCGCCAAGAGACCCAGTACTTC. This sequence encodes CASRGGGRQETQYF.

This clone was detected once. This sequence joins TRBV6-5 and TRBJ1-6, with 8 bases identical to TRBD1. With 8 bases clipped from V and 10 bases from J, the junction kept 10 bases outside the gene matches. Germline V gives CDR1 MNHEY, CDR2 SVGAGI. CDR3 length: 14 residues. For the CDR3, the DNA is TGTGCCAGCTCCCGACAGGGGATTGGGTCACCCCTCCACTTT. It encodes CASSRQGIGSPLHF.

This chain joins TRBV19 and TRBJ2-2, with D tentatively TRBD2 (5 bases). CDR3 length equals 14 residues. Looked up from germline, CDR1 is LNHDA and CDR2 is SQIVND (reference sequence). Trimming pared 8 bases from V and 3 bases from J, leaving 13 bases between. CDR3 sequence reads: CASRQRLHTGELFF. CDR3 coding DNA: TGTGCCAGTCGTCAGCGGTTACACACCGGGGAGCTGTTTTTT.

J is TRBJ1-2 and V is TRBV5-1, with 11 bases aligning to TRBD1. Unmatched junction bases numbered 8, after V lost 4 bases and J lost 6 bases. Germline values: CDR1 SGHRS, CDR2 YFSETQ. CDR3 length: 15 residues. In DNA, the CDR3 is TGCGCCAGCAGCCCTGGACAGGGGGCAGGGGATGGCTACACCTTC. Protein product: CASSPGQGAGDGYTF.

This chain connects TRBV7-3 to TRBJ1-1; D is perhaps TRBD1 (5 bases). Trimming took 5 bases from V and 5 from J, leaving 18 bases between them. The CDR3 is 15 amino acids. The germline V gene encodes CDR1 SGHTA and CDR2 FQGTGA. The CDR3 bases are TGTGCCAGCAGCAAGCGGGCCGGGGCACGGACTGAAGCTTTCTTT. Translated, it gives CASSKRAGARTEAFF.

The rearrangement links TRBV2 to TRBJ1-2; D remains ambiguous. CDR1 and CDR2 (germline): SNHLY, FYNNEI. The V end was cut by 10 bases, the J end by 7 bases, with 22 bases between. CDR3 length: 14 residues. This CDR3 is CATRKRDSSSGYTF. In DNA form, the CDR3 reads TGTGCCACCAGAAAAAGAGACTCTTCGAGTGGCTACACCTTC.

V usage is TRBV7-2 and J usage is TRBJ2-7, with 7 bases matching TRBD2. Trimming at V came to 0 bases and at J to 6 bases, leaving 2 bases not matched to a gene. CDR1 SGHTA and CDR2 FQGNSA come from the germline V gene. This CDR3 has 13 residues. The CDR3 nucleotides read TGTGCCAGCAGCTTAGCTTCTAGCGGCGAGCAGTACGTC. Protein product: CASSLASSGEQYV.

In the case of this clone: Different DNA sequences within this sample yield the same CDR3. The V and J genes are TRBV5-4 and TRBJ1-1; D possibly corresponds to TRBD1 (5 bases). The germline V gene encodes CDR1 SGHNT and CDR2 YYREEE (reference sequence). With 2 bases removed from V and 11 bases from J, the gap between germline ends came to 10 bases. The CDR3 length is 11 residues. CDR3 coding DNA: TGTGCCAGCAGCTTAAGGGGTGAGGCTTTCTTT. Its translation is CASSLRGEAFF.

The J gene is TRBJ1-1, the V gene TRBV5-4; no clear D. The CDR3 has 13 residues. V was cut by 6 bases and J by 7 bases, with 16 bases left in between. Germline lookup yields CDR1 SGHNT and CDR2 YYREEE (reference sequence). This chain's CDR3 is CASTKKQTREAFF. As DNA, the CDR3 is TGTGCCAGCACTAAGAAACAGACCCGTGAAGCTTTCTTT.

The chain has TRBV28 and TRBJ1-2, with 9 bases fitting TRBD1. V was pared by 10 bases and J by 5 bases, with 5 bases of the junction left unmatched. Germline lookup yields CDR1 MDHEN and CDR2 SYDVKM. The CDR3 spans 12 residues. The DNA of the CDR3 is TGTGCCACAACGACAGGGGGTTATGGCTACACCTTC. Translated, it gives CATTTGGYGYTF.

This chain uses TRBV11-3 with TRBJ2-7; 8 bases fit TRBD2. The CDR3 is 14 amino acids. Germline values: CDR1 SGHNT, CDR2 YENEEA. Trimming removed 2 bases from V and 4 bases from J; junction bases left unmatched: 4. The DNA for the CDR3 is TGTGCCAGCAGCTTAATTTCGGGGGGGTACGAGCAGTACTTC. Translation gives CASSLISGGYEQYF.

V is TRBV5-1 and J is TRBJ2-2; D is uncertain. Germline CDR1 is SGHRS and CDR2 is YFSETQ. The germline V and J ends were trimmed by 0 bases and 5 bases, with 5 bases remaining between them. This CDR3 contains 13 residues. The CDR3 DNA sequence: TGCGCCAGCAGCTTGGACGGGACCGGGGAGCTGTTTTTT. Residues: CASSLDGTGELFF.

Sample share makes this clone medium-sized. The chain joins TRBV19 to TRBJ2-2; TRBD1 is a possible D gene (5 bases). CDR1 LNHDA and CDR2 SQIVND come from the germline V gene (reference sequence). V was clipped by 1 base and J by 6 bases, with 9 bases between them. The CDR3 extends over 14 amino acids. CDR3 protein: CASSIGQGAGELFF. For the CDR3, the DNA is TGTGCCAGTAGTATAGGTCAGGGCGCCGGGGAGCTGTTTTTT.

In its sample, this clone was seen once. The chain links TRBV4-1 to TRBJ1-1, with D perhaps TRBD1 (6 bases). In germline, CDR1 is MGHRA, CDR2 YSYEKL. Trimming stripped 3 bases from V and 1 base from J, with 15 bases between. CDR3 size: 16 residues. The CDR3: CASSHTGGAQNTEAFF. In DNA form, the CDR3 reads TGCGCCAGCAGCCACACCGGGGGGGCCCAGAACACTGAAGCTTTCTTT.

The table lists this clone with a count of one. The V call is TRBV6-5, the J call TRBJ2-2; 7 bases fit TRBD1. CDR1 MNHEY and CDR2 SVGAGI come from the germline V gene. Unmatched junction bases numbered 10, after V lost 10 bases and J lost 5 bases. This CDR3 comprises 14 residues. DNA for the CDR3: TGTGCCACAAGGGAGCCAGGGGGTACCGGGGAGCTGTTTTTT. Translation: CATREPGGTGELFF.

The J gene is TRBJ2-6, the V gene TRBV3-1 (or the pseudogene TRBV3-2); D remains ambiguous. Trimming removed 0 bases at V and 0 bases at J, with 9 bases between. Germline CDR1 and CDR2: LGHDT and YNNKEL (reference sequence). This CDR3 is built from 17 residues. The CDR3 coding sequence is TGTGCCAGCAGCCAAGAGGCCTGGCCCTCTGGGGCCAACGTCCTGACTTTC. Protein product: CASSQEAWPSGANVLTF.